The rows below give T cell receptor beta chains drawn from one sample of a study of beta chain features in type 1 diabetes. Libraries were prepared by immunoSEQ multiplex PCR; TCRdb keeps only in-frame clonotypes and omits some of them. Among about 170,000 clones listed, approximately 7.8% were seen once. The sample comprised central memory CD4+ T cells from blood. The receptors were sampled from a woman aged 40 to 49 with type 1 diabetes. CDR3s include the opening cysteine and the closing phenylalanine or tryptophan. The D gene is left open where the match is weak. Clone size is not always given. Where it is, it says once, few, many or a class for expanded clones.

CDR3 length | J gene | V gene | clone size | D gene | CDR3 protein | CDR3 DNA
13 | TRBJ2-1 | TRBV2 | many | NA | CASSYSLYNEQFF | TGTGCCAGCAGTTACAGCCTATACAATGAGCAGTTCTTC
14 | TRBJ2-3 | TRBV4-2 | few | TRBD2 | CASSQGLAGETQYF | TGTGCCAGCAGCCAAGGGCTAGCGGGAGAGACGCAGTATTTT
13 | TRBJ2-1 | TRBV10-3 | NA | NA | CATSLPGNNEQFF | TGTGCCACCAGTCTCCCGGGGAACAATGAGCAGTTCTTC
16 | TRBJ1-2 | TRBV4-2 | NA | NA | CASSQDLASWLLGYTF | TGTGCCAGCAGCCAAGATCTTGCTTCCTGGCTCTTAGGCTACACCTTC
14 | TRBJ1-2 | TRBV2 | few | NA | CASPARGRRYGYTF | TGTGCCAGCCCTGCTCGCGGCCGCCGCTATGGCTACACCTTC
15 | TRBJ1-2 | TRBV21-1 | NA | NA | CASSNGRGRFYGYTF | TGTGCCAGCAGCAACGGCAGGGGGCGGTTCTATGGCTACACCTTC
18 | TRBJ2-7 | TRBV30 | NA | TRBD1 | CAWTRIGQGSSPAYEQYF | TGTGCCTGGACGAGGATAGGACAGGGGTCAAGTCCTGCCTACGAGCAGTACTTC
15 | TRBJ2-1 | TRBV5-6 | few | TRBD2 | CASSPLAGVGNEQFF | TGTGCCAGCAGCCCACTAGCGGGAGTTGGCAATGAGCAGTTCTTC
18 | TRBJ2-3 | TRBV7-9 | few | TRBD2 | CASSPPLGTSGFTDTQYF | TGTGCCAGCAGCCCCCCTCTGGGGACTAGCGGCTTTACAGATACGCAGTATTTT
16 | TRBJ1-2 | TRBV18 | few | NA | CASSPASLRANYGYTF | TGTGCCAGCTCACCGGCCTCCCTCAGGGCTAACTATGGCTACACCTTC
16 | TRBJ2-2 | TRBV11-3 | few | TRBD1 | CASSSRTGLGAGELFF | TGTGCCAGCAGCTCCCGGACAGGGTTGGGCGCCGGGGAGCTGTTTTTT
12 | TRBJ1-1 | TRBV29-1 | NA | TRBD1 | CSGTGVGTEAFF | TGCAGCGGGACAGGGGTTGGAACTGAAGCTTTCTTT
13 | TRBJ2-7 | TRBV5-1 | few | NA | CASGQGWAYEQYF | TGCGCCAGCGGTCAGGGATGGGCCTACGAGCAGTACTTC
15 | TRBJ2-5 | TRBV5-6 | once | NA | CASSLLQGLRETQYF | TGTGCCAGCAGCTTGTTGCAGGGCTTGCGGGAGACCCAGTACTTC
12 | TRBJ2-7 | TRBV11-2 | few | TRBD2 | CASSPQREKLYF | TGTGCCAGCAGCCCGCAGCGGGAGAAGTTGTACTTC
15 | TRBJ2-1 | TRBV28 | few | NA | CASSSTRVSYNEQFF | TGTGCCAGCAGTTCAACTAGGGTCTCCTACAATGAGCAGTTCTTC
14 | TRBJ1-6 | TRBV7-9 | few | NA | CASSLKAGESPLHF | TGTGCCAGCAGCTTAAAGGCAGGGGAATCACCCCTCCACTTT
11 | TRBJ2-7 | TRBV29-1 | NA | NA | CSAFDTYEQYF | TGCAGCGCCTTCGACACCTACGAGCAGTACTTC
15 | TRBJ1-5 | TRBV7-2 | few | NA | CASSLAGQLFEPQHF | TGTGCCAGCAGCTTAGCCGGACAGCTGTTTGAGCCCCAGCATTTT
14 | TRBJ2-3 | TRBV7-2 | many | NA | CASSRSSVTDTQYF | TGTGCCAGCAGCAGGAGCTCGGTCACAGATACGCAGTATTTT
15 | TRBJ2-7 | TRBV27 | NA | TRBD1 | CASRKGAAGTYEQYF | TGTGCCAGCAGAAAGGGGGCGGCAGGTACCTACGAGCAGTACTTC
15 | TRBJ2-5 | TRBV7-2 | NA | NA | CASSWDTPGGETQYF | TGTGCCAGCAGCTGGGACACCCCGGGAGGAGAGACCCAGTACTTC
16 | TRBJ2-5 | TRBV10-3 | few | NA | CAISESVSEGRETQYF | TGTGCCATCAGTGAGTCCGTGAGCGAGGGTAGAGAGACCCAGTACTTC
14 | TRBJ1-2 | TRBV7-2 | many | NA | CASSPRGDLYGYTF | TGTGCCAGCAGCCCACGGGGGGACCTCTATGGCTACACCTTC
13 | TRBJ2-1 | TRBV5-1 | NA | NA | CASSRDLGNEQFF | TGCGCCAGCAGCCGGGACTTAGGGAATGAGCAGTTCTTC
13 | TRBJ2-2 | TRBV28 | few | NA | CASRGRVHGELFF | TGTGCCAGCAGGGGCAGGGTGCACGGGGAGCTGTTTTTT
15 | TRBJ2-2 | TRBV7-3 | NA | NA | CASSLRSRGNGELFF | TGTGCCAGCAGCTTAAGGTCCAGGGGTAACGGGGAGCTGTTTTTT
14 | TRBJ1-1 | TRBV4-3 | few | NA | CASSFGRLNTEAFF | TGCGCCAGCAGCTTTGGGAGGCTCAACACTGAAGCTTTCTTT
15 | TRBJ2-1 | TRBV7-3 | few | NA | CASSLRSESYNEQFF | TGTGCCAGCAGCTTAAGGAGTGAATCCTACAATGAGCAGTTCTTC
16 | TRBJ1-2 | TRBV28 | NA | NA | CASSPLYREGGYGYTF | TGTGCCAGCAGTCCTCTATACAGGGAAGGGGGCTATGGCTACACCTTC
11 | TRBJ2-3 | TRBV20-1 | few | NA | CSAWKRPTQYF | TGCAGTGCTTGGAAGCGGCCCACGCAGTATTTT
16 | TRBJ1-1 | TRBV2 | few | TRBD1 | CASSEGTGAMNTEAFF | TGTGCCAGCAGTGAAGGGACAGGAGCTATGAACACTGAAGCTTTCTTT
15 | TRBJ1-4 | TRBV7-2 | few | TRBD1 | CASSLRGTVNEKLFF | TGTGCCAGCAGCCTCCGCGGGACAGTTAATGAAAAACTGTTTTTT
13 | TRBJ1-1 | TRBV30 | NA | NA | CAWKNQMNTEAFF | TGTGCCTGGAAGAATCAGATGAACACTGAAGCTTTCTTT
14 | TRBJ2-7 | TRBV19 | few | TRBD2 | CASSISAGAYEQYF | TGTGCCAGTAGTATTTCGGCGGGAGCCTACGAGCAGTACTTC
15 | TRBJ2-7 | TRBV4-2 | NA | NA | CASSQELALPGEQYF | TGTGCCAGCAGCCAAGAGCTGGCCCTCCCGGGGGAGCAGTACTTC
14 | TRBJ1-1 | TRBV10-3 | few | NA | CAISESQGNTEAFF | TGTGCCATCAGTGAGAGCCAGGGGAACACTGAAGCTTTCTTT
14 | TRBJ2-7 | TRBV28 | few | NA | CASTSGTQPYEQYF | TGTGCCAGCACCTCCGGGACACAACCTTACGAGCAGTACTTC
15 | TRBJ2-6 | TRBV7-3 | few | NA | CASSLYYPGANVLTF | TGTGCCAGCAGCCTATACTATCCCGGGGCCAACGTCCTGACTTTC
14 | TRBJ1-2 | TRBV7-2 | NA | TRBD1 | CASSQGGALNGYTF | TGTGCCAGCAGCCAAGGGGGCGCGCTTAATGGCTACACCTTC
14 | TRBJ1-1 | TRBV21-1 | few | NA | CASSNRLLNTEAFF | TGTGCCAGCAGCAACAGGTTACTGAACACTGAAGCTTTCTTT
13 | TRBJ1-1 | TRBV9 | NA | NA | CASSGGEHTEAFF | TGTGCCAGCAGCGGGGGGGAGCACACTGAAGCTTTCTTT
14 | TRBJ2-7 | TRBV7-2 | few | TRBD1 | CASGDPGQGYEQYF | TGTGCCAGCGGAGATCCGGGACAGGGCTACGAGCAGTACTTC
15 | TRBJ1-1 | TRBV30 | few | NA | CAWSTSRGGNTEAFF | TGTGCCTGGAGTACCTCCAGAGGAGGAAACACTGAAGCTTTCTTT
15 | TRBJ2-4 | TRBV6-5 | few | NA | CASSYTIRGKNIQYF | TGTGCCAGCAGTTACACCATTCGGGGCAAAAACATTCAGTACTTC
15 | TRBJ2-1 | TRBV2 | few | NA | CASSVRAGQYNEQFF | TGTGCCAGCAGTGTAAGAGCGGGCCAGTACAATGAGCAGTTCTTC
14 | TRBJ1-5 | TRBV9 | few | NA | CASSVGWGDQPQHF | TGTGCCAGCAGCGTAGGATGGGGAGATCAGCCCCAGCATTTT
17 | TRBJ2-1 | TRBV7-9 | NA | NA | CASSLEPRVGSYNEQFF | TGTGCCAGCAGCTTAGAACCCAGGGTAGGGTCCTACAATGAGCAGTTCTTC
14 | TRBJ1-5 | TRBV7-3 | NA | TRBD1 | CASSLTGNNQPQHF | TGTGCCAGCAGCCTGACAGGGAACAATCAGCCCCAGCATTTT